The 32 T cell receptor beta chains listed next were all sequenced from one sample in a study of blood T cell repertoires in COVID-19. Sequencing was performed with immunoSEQ multiplex PCR; in TCRdb, only in-frame clones are kept and a portion is missing. Altogether around 100,000 clones are present, over 75% being singletons, with the ten largest covering 5% to 8%. Specimen: peripheral blood. The receptors shown here come from a human donor in a cohort sampled during active COVID-19.

This sequence joins TRBV4-2 and TRBJ2-5; D may be TRBD2 (7 bases). V was pared by 1 base and J by 5 bases, with 20 bases between. CDR1 is LGHNA, CDR2 YNFKEQ, per germline. This CDR3 contains 17 residues. The CDR3 is CASSQASLGGAEETQYF. CDR3 nucleotide sequence: TGTGCCAGCAGCCAAGCGTCTCTTGGGGGGGCCGAGGAGACCCAGTACTTC.

This chain connects TRBV6-1 to TRBJ1-1; no clear D gene. The V end was cut by 1 base, the J end by 7 bases, with 25 bases between. CDR3 length: 18 amino acids. Germline CDR1 and CDR2: MNHNS and SASEGT. Here the CDR3 DNA reads TGTGCCAGCAGTGAAGTTCGGGTTAAGAGCACTTCCAACTTTGAAGCTTTCTTT. Protein: CASSEVRVKSTSNFEAFF.

This clone showed up just a few times. The chain is built from TRBV24-1 and TRBJ2-3, with 12 bases identical to TRBD1. Per the germline V gene, CDR1 is KGHDR and CDR2 is SFDVKD. The junction had 10 bases not matched to a gene; V was cut back by 1 base and J by 0 bases. The CDR3 runs to 20 residues. As DNA, the CDR3 is TGTGCCACCAGTGATTTCTCGGGACAGGGGGCAAGTGGTAGCACAGATACGCAGTATTTT. This codes for CATSDFSGQGASGSTDTQYF.

The V call is TRBV18, the J call TRBJ2-7; tentative D call: TRBD2 (7 bases). Trimming pared 3 bases from V and 1 base from J, leaving 13 bases between. This CDR3 region has 15 residues. The V gene's germline CDR1 is KGHSH and CDR2 LQKENI. CDR3 bases: TGTGCCAGCTCACCCGGGGGGCAGGAGTCCTACGAGCAGTACTTC. Translating it yields CASSPGGQESYEQYF.

V gene TRBV15 combines with J gene TRBJ2-6; TRBD2 matches at 7 bases. CDR1 is LNHNV and CDR2 is YYDKDF in the germline V gene (reference sequence). V lost 8 bases to trimming and J lost 0 bases; unmatched junction nucleotides: 1. The CDR3 has 14 amino acids. The CDR3 region is CATGGGSGANVLTF. As DNA, the CDR3 is TGTGCCACCGGCGGGGGCTCTGGGGCCAACGTCCTGACTTTC.

The rearrangement uses TRBV6-5 and TRBJ1-6; D gene uncertain. Trimming cost V 9 bases and J 5 bases, with 14 bases left between them. Germline V lookup: CDR1 MNHEY, CDR2 SVGAGI. The CDR3 sequence is 14 residues long. CDR3 in amino acids: CASRLNMDNSPLHF. The CDR3 nucleotides read TGTGCCAGTAGACTCAACATGGATAATTCACCCCTCCACTTT.

J is TRBJ2-7 and V is TRBV4-1, with a weak D call TRBD1 (6 bases). Germline-derived CDR1 and CDR2 are MGHRA and YSYEKL. V lost 3 bases, J lost 6 bases, and 21 bases lay in between. CDR3 size: 16 residues. CDR3 region: CASSQTATGTFFEQYF. The CDR3 DNA reads TGCGCCAGCAGCCAGACCGCTACAGGGACCTTTTTCGAGCAGTACTTC.

The V and J genes are TRBV19 and TRBJ2-5; 13 nucleotides align to TRBD2. Germline V lookup: CDR1 LNHDA, CDR2 SQIVND (reference sequence). V lost 6 bases to trimming and J lost 4 bases; unmatched junction nucleotides: 8. This CDR3 comprises 16 residues. CDR3 sequence (DNA): TGTGCCAGTAGCAGGAGGACTAGCGGGGGCCGAGAGACCCAGTACTTC. As protein: CASSRRTSGGRETQYF.

Comment on this clone: One end of the junction fails to match germline, which may point to a read error. This chain joins TRBV7-9 and TRBJ2-3, with a tentative D call TRBD1 (5 bases). The CDR3 length is 14 residues. The germline V gene has CDR1 SEHNR and CDR2 FQNEAQ (reference sequence). The CDR3 loop reads CASSLEIQTVTQYF. CDR3 DNA: TGTGCCAGCAGCTTAGAGATACAGACAGTTACGCAGTATTTT.

CDR3 DNA: TGCGCCAGCAGCCGTACTCCGGGACTAGCGGGTCCCAATGAGCAGTTCTTC. Translated, it gives CASSRTPGLAGPNEQFF. The chain has TRBV5-1 and TRBJ2-1, with 12 bases aligning to TRBD2. The CDR3 loop spans 17 amino acids. The V segment lost 4 bases and the J segment 6 bases; nucleotides outside the gene matches: 11. Germline CDR1 reads SGHRS; CDR2 reads YFSETQ.

The sample holds one count of this clone. This sequence joins TRBV2 and TRBJ1-2, with 7 bases fitting TRBD1. V gave up 5 bases and J gave up 8 bases; unmatched junction bases: 8. The CDR3 has 13 residues. From germline, CDR1 is SNHLY and CDR2 FYNNEI. The CDR3 sequence: CASSFDRVDGYTF. CDR3 sequence (DNA): TGTGCCAGCAGTTTCGACAGGGTTGACGGCTACACCTTC. The full variable domain, with the rest looked up from reference TRBV2 and TRBJ1-2, is EPEVTQTPSHQVTQMGQEVILRCVPISNHLYFYWYRQILGQKVEFLVSFYNNEISEKSEIFDDQFSVERPDGSNFTLKIRSTKLEDSAMYFCASSFDRVDGYTFGSGTRLTVV.

The rearrangement uses TRBV7-2 and TRBJ1-1; D may be TRBD1 (5 bases). Trimming left V 6 bases short and J 4 bases short, with 21 bases between. CDR1 and CDR2 from the germline V gene are SGHTA and FQGNSA. The CDR3 runs to 16 residues. The CDR3 nucleotides read TGTGCCAGCAGGGGGGGTTGGGGCGGTGGGAGCACTGAAGCTTTCTTT. This gives the protein CASRGGWGGGSTEAFF. The variable domain in full, with the rest retrieved from reference TRBV7-2 and TRBJ1-1, is GAGVSQSPSNKVTEKGKDVELRCDPISGHTALYWYRQSLGQGLEFLIYFQGNSAPDKSGLPSDRFSAERTGGSVSTLTIQRTQQEDSAVYLCASRGGWGGGSTEAFFGQGTRLTVV.

The chain has TRBV12-3 or TRBV12-4 and TRBJ1-1; D gene ambiguous. Trimming shortened V by 3 bases and J by 0 bases, and 5 bases separated the two germline ends. The CDR3 is 13 amino acids. The DNA for the CDR3 is TGTGCCAGCAGTTTCAGCGTGAACACTGAAGCTTTCTTT. Encoded protein: CASSFSVNTEAFF.

The chain couples TRBV3-1 (or the pseudogene TRBV3-2) to TRBJ1-2; D is unresolved. V lost 5 bases to trimming and J lost 7 bases, with 8 bases between them. Germline CDR1 LGHDT, CDR2 YNNKEL (reference sequence). The CDR3 is 11 residues long. Here the CDR3 DNA reads TGTGCCAGCAGCTGGTCCGGTGGCTACACCTTC. Protein sequence: CASSWSGGYTF.

Comments on this clone: At one of its ends the junction is not consistent with the germline gene, which may arise from a read error. The V and J genes are TRBV7-7 and TRBJ2-5; D may be TRBD1 or TRBD2 (5 bases each). Germline V gives CDR1 SSHAT, CDR2 FNYEAQ (reference sequence). This CDR3 region has 14 residues. DNA of the CDR3: TGTGCTAGCAGCTTAGCGCAGGGCGGAGAGACCCAGTACTTC. Protein product: CASSLAQGGETQYF. Full variable domain (missing parts from reference TRBV7-7 and TRBJ2-5): GAGVSQSPRYKVTKRGQDVTLRCDPISSHATLYWYQQALGQGPEFLTYFNYEAQPDKSGLPSDRFSAERPEGSISTLTIQRTEQRDSAMYRCASSLAQGGETQYFGPGTRLLVL.

This clone came up once. V gene TRBV11-2 combines with J gene TRBJ2-6, with D maybe TRBD2 (5 bases). The CDR3 contains 18 residues. CDR1 is SGHAT and CDR2 is FQNNGV in the germline V gene. The ends were cut back, 3 bases at V and 0 bases at J, with 15 bases in the middle. The CDR3: CASSFRTSRSSGANVLTF. CDR3 coding DNA: TGTGCCAGCAGCTTTCGGACTTCTCGGTCCTCTGGGGCCAACGTCCTGACTTTC.

The J gene is TRBJ1-2, the V gene TRBV9; no reliable D call. Germline-derived CDR1 and CDR2 are SGDLS and YYNGEE. CDR3 length equals 14 residues. The germline V and J ends were trimmed by 4 bases and 2 bases, with 12 bases remaining between them. This CDR3 is CASSIDSGNYGYTF. The CDR3 DNA reads as TGTGCCAGCAGCATAGACTCGGGAAACTATGGCTACACCTTC.

This rearrangement joins TRBV4-1 to TRBJ2-2; TRBD2 matches 11 bases. This CDR3 comprises 18 residues. After removal of 4 bases from V and 0 bases from J, the junction contained 7 bases not matched to a gene. From germline, CDR1 is MGHRA and CDR2 YSYEKL. The CDR3 nucleotides read TGCGCCAGCAGCCGACCGGGACTAGCGGCAACGAACACCGGGGAGCTGTTTTTT. Its protein product is CASSRPGLAATNTGELFF.

This chain joins TRBV11-2 and TRBJ2-5; the match to TRBD2 covers 15 bases. J lost 4 bases, V lost 6 bases, and 6 bases had no gene match. CDR3 size: 16 residues. The germline V gene encodes CDR1 SGHAT and CDR2 FQNNGV. The CDR3 protein is CASSPMGLAGGETQYF. CDR3 bases: TGTGCCAGCAGTCCCATGGGACTAGCGGGAGGAGAGACCCAGTACTTC.

The J gene is TRBJ2-3, the V gene TRBV2; 9 nucleotides match TRBD2. Germline CDR1 reads SNHLY; CDR2 reads FYNNEI. The CDR3 runs to 16 residues. V trimming: 4 bases; J trimming: 2 bases; junction bases outside the gene matches: 7. In DNA, the CDR3 is TGTGCCAGCAGTGGCCCCCCTAGCGGGAACACAGATACGCAGTATTTT. It specifies CASSGPPSGNTDTQYF. The full variable domain, with the rest looked up from reference TRBV2 and TRBJ2-3, is EPEVTQTPSHQVTQMGQEVILRCVPISNHLYFYWYRQILGQKVEFLVSFYNNEISEKSEIFDDQFSVERPDGSNFTLKIRSTKLEDSAMYFCASSGPPSGNTDTQYFGPGTRLTVL.

The gene calls are TRBV19 and TRBJ1-1; unclear D gene. The CDR3 is 12 amino acids. Deletions cut 6 bases from V and 0 bases from J, with 5 bases between. From germline, CDR1 is LNHDA and CDR2 SQIVND (reference sequence). The CDR3 here is CASSPMNTEAFF. CDR3 coding DNA: TGTGCCAGTAGCCCCATGAACACTGAAGCTTTCTTT.

This clone has just a few counts. V is TRBV2 and J is TRBJ2-7; D call uncertain. CDR3 length: 10 residues. With 7 bases removed from V and 6 bases from J, the gap between germline ends came to 7 bases. Germline CDR1 is SNHLY and CDR2 is FYNNEI. CDR3: CASMASEQYF. The CDR3 DNA is TGTGCCAGCATGGCTTCCGAGCAGTACTTC.

V usage is TRBV5-1 and J usage is TRBJ2-1; 7 bases match TRBD2. Germline V gene sequence: CDR1 SGHRS, CDR2 YFSETQ. V was pared by 7 bases and J by 8 bases, with 12 bases of the junction left unmatched. The CDR3 extends over 14 amino acids. CDR3 amino acids: CASSLALAVHEQFF. CDR3 DNA: TGCGCCAGCTCCCTGGCTCTAGCGGTCCATGAGCAGTTCTTC.

The CDR3 region is CAWSVTGSDQPQHF. Here the CDR3 DNA reads TGTGCCTGGAGTGTAACAGGGTCCGATCAGCCCCAGCATTTT. The V and J genes are TRBV30 and TRBJ1-5, with D possibly being TRBD1 (6 bases). The V and J ends lost 0 bases and 5 bases respectively, with 11 bases between them. CDR3 length: 14 residues. Germline V CDR1 and CDR2: GTSNPN, SVGIG (reference sequence).

The rearrangement uses TRBV10-1 and TRBJ1-1; 7 nucleotides match TRBD1. The V gene's germline CDR1 is WNHNN and CDR2 SYGVQD (reference sequence). This CDR3 spans 15 amino acids. V was pared by 3 bases and J by 3 bases, with 7 bases of the junction left unmatched. CDR3 nucleotides: TGCGCCAGCAGTGAAGACAGGGCTTGGGACACTGAAGCTTTCTTT. Protein sequence: CASSEDRAWDTEAFF.

The rearrangement links TRBV5-1 to TRBJ2-2; D perhaps matches TRBD2 (5 bases). V lost 0 bases and J 6 bases, leaving 12 bases between the germline ends. Germline CDR1 SGHRS, CDR2 YFSETQ. The CDR3 length is 15 residues. The chain's CDR3 is CASSLGAGDPGELFF. The CDR3 DNA sequence: TGCGCCAGCAGCTTGGGCGCGGGCGATCCCGGGGAGCTGTTTTTT.

J is TRBJ2-5 and V is TRBV7-2; TRBD2 aligns across 8 bases. The CDR3 is made up of 15 amino acids. The V gene end was trimmed by 5 bases and the J gene end by 3 bases; junction bases not matched to a gene: 8. Germline V gene lookup returns CDR1 SGHTA and CDR2 FQGNSA. Here the CDR3 reads CASSGGAGEKETQYF. The CDR3 bases are TGTGCCAGCAGCGGTGGAGCGGGAGAGAAAGAGACCCAGTACTTC.

The J gene is TRBJ2-7, the V gene TRBV6-6, with 7 bases fitting TRBD1. Germline-derived CDR1 and CDR2 are MNHNY and SVGAGI (reference sequence). The CDR3 runs to 15 residues. V was clipped by 6 bases and J by 6 bases; unmatched bases: 14. CDR3 nucleotides: TGTGCCAGCAGGATTACAGGGGTGGGCTTGTCCGAGCAGTACTTC. Translating it yields CASRITGVGLSEQYF.

The genes are TRBV5-1 and TRBJ1-4; 7 nucleotides line up with TRBD1. Trimming took 4 bases from V and 6 from J; bases not matched to a gene: 12. The CDR3 contains 16 residues. CDR1 and CDR2 from the germline V gene are SGHRS and YFSETQ. CDR3 bases: TGCGCCAGCAGCAAGGACAGGCCCGGAACGGATGAAAAACTGTTTTTT. This encodes CASSKDRPGTDEKLFF.

The chain carries TRBV7-2 and TRBJ2-1; 9 bases are shared with TRBD2. With V trimmed by 5 bases and J by 2 bases, 4 bases remained unmatched. The CDR3 runs 15 residues. Germline loops: CDR1 SGHTA, CDR2 FQGNSA. The chain's CDR3 is CASSPAGGTYNEQFF. The CDR3 DNA is TGTGCCAGCAGCCCGGCGGGGGGGACCTACAATGAGCAGTTCTTC.

The genes are TRBV6-5 and TRBJ2-3, with 7 bases fitting TRBD1. This CDR3 spans 15 amino acids. Germline V gene sequence: CDR1 MNHEY, CDR2 SVGAGI. The V gene end was trimmed by 4 bases and the J gene end by 3 bases; junction bases not matched to a gene: 7. CDR3 region: CASSSTGYGTDTQYF. For the CDR3, the DNA is TGTGCCAGCAGTTCGACAGGGTATGGTACAGATACGCAGTATTTT.

The chain uses TRBV5-1 and TRBJ1-4; 8 bases align to TRBD1. CDR3 length equals 15 residues. Trimming cost V 6 bases and J 5 bases; bases outside gene matches: 9. The germline gives CDR1 SGHRS, CDR2 YFSETQ. Here the CDR3 DNA reads TGCGCCAGCAAGGCAGGGGGCCGGCCGAATGAAAAACTGTTTTTT. Translated: CASKAGGRPNEKLFF. Based on the CDR3 plus reference TRBV5-1 and TRBJ1-4, the full variable domain is KAGVTQTPRYLIKTRGQQVTLSCSPISGHRSVSWYQQTPGQGLQFLFEYFSETQRNKGNFPGRFSGRQFSNSRSEMNVSTLELGDSALYLCASKAGGRPNEKLFFGSGTQLSVL.